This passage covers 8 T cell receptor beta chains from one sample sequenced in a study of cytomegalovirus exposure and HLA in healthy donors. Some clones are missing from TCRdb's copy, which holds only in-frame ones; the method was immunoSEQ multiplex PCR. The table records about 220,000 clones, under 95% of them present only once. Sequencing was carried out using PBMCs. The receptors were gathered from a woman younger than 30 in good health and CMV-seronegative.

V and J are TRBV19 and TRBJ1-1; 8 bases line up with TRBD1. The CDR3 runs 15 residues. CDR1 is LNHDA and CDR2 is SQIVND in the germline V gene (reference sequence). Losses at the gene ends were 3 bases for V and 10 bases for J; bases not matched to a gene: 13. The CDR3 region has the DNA TGTGCCAGTAGTATTGGACAGGGTGCCGACGAATCAGCTTTCTTT. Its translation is CASSIGQGADESAFF.

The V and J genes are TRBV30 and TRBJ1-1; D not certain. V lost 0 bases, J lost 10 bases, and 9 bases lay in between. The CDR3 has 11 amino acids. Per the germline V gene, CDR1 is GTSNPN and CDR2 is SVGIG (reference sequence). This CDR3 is CAWSVETGAFF. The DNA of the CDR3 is TGTGCCTGGAGTGTGGAAACGGGAGCTTTCTTT.

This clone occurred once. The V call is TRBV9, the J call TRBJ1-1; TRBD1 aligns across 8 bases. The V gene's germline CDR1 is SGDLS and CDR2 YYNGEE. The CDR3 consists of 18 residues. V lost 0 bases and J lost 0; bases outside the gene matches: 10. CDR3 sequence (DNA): TGTGCCAGCAGCGTAGATGCCAGGGGGCGTGTTATGAACACTGAAGCTTTCTTT. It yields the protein CASSVDARGRVMNTEAFF.

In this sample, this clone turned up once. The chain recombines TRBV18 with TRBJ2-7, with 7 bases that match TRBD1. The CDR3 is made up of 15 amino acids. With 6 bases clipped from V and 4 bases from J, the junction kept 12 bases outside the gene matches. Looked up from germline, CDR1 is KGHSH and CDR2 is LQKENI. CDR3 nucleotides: TGTGCCAGCTCCACGCGTATAGGGGGCCGGTACGAGCAGTACTTC. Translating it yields CASSTRIGGRYEQYF.

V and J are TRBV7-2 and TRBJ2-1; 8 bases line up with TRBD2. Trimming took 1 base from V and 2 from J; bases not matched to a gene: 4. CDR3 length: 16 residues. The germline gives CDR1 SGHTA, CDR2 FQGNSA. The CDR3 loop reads CASSLGLAPPYNEQFF. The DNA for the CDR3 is TGTGCCAGCAGCTTAGGACTAGCGCCACCCTACAATGAGCAGTTCTTC.

Here the CDR3 reads CASSFILAGNQETQYF. As DNA, the CDR3 is TGTGCCAGCAGCTTCATACTAGCGGGTAACCAAGAGACCCAGTACTTC. V gene TRBV7-9 combines with J gene TRBJ2-5; 9 nucleotides align to TRBD2. CDR1 is SEHNR, CDR2 FQNEAQ, per germline (reference sequence). The junction had 5 bases not matched to a gene; V was cut back by 3 bases and J by 0 bases. CDR3 length: 16 amino acids.

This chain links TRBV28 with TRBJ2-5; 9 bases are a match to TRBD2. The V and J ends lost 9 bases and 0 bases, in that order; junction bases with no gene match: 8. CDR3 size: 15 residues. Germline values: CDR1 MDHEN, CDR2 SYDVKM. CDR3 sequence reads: CASGRLAVYQETQYF. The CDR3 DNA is TGTGCCAGTGGCCGACTAGCGGTGTACCAAGAGACCCAGTACTTC.

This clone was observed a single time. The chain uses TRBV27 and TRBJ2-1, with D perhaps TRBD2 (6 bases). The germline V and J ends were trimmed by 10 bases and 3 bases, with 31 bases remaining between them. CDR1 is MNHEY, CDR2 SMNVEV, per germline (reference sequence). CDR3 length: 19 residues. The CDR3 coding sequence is TGTGCCACCTCAGAGGAGCCGCCCTCCCGAGGGGACTTCTACAATGAGCAGTTCTTC. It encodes CATSEEPPSRGDFYNEQFF.